This section outlines one T cell receptor beta chain sequence together with its context. A read error may account for a junction end that differs from germline. Alongside a J-beta primer mix, a sample-barcoded 5' primer served in a second PCR lasting about 7 to 12 cycles. Each cDNA molecule carried a tag from a template-switch adaptor that contained 12 random nucleotides. TCRdb re-derived calls from the 5' RACE reads in MiXCR, one entry per CDR3 protein. Of 600,000 to 850,000 distinct CDR3 sequences detected, around a quarter appear once; the ten largest clones hold 9.4%. The data are from a study of blood T cells in healthy people across ages. The CDR3 contains 15 residues. These data are also associated with another study on T cells of mothers and their children.

This sequence joins TRBV12-3 or TRBV12-4 and TRBJ2-3; no definite D call. The material sequenced was blood. The TCR comes from a boy between 10 and 17 years old in good health. The CDR3 DNA follows: TGTGCCAGCGACCGAAAGGGCGGAAGCGCAGATACGCAATATTTT. It specifies CASDRKGGSADTQYF.